This T cell receptor (beta chain) was captured by sequencing in a study of shared clonotypes between healthy human individuals. General study points: Investigators expected sequencing depth to affect clonotype sharing among donors. Sampling was confined to blood; repertoires within tissues likely differ.

Details on this clone: Its antigen is still unknown.

Caucasian adults living in Nashville, Tennessee, provided all samples. PCR replicates performed on unsorted PBMC used approximately 300 ng DNA, 29,000 or so T cell genomes. Sequenced by immunoSEQ multiplex PCR; TCRdb stores in-frame clones only, minus some. The sample shows around 500,000 clones, 70% to 80% of them seen only once. V was shortened by 5 bases and J by 3 bases, with 10 bases between the two germline ends. CDR3 length: 13 residues. Germline V CDR1 and CDR2: MDHEN, SYDVKM. The chain joins TRBV28 to TRBJ2-5, with unresolved D. The receptor was isolated from a middle-aged woman in good health. Some clones in this sample may be carry-over from other donors' samples. Sequenced: PBMCs. This chain's CDR3 is CASSPGAEETQYF. The CDR3 DNA sequence: TGTGCCAGCAGTCCCGGAGCAGAAGAGACCCAGTACTTC.